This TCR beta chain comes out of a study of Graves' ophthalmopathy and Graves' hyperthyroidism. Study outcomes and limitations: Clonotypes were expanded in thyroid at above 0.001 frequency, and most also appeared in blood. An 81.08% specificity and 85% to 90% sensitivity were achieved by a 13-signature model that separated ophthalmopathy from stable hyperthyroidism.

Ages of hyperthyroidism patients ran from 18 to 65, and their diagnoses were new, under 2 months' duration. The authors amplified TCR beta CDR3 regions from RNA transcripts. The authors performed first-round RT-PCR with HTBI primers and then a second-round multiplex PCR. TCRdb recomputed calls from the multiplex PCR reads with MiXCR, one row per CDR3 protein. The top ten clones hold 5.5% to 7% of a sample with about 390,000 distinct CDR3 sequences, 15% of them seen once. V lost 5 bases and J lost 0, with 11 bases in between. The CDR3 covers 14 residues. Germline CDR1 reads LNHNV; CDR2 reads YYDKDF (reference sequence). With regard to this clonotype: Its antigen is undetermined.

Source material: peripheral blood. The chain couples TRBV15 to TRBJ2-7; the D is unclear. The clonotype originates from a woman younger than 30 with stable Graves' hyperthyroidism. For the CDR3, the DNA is TGTGCCACCAGCGATGGGTATAGCTCCTACGAGCAGTACTTC. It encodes CATSDGYSSYEQYF.